This TCR beta chain was captured by sequencing in a study of blood T cell repertoires in COVID-19. Study context: The United States, Italy and Spain provided the acute and convalescent COVID-19 samples.

With V trimmed by 4 bases and J by 5 bases, 10 bases remained unmatched. This CDR3 has 17 residues. Per the germline V gene, CDR1 is SGHDT and CDR2 is YYEEEE. Authors' data handling: Reference gene primers were amplified, and this amplification served to estimate nucleated cell counts. TCRdb keeps only in-frame clones here, not all; method: immunoSEQ multiplex PCR. The DNA was the basis for D and trimming; V, J and clone size are from that table. The table shows roughly 200,000 clones, with roughly 88% occurring only once. This receptor was identified in a human donor with active or convalescent COVID-19. The donor label of this sample is uncertain. Input material: peripheral blood. The V call is TRBV5-6, the J call TRBJ2-7; TRBD2 agrees at 15 bases. CDR3 bases: TGTGCCAGCAGCCTCGGACTAGCGGGGGGGCCTATCGACGAGCAGTACTTC. As protein: CASSLGLAGGPIDEQYF. Full variable domain (outside the CDR3, taken from reference TRBV5-6 and TRBJ2-7): DAGVTQSPTHLIKTRGQQVTLRCSPKSGHDTVSWYQQALGQGPQFIFQYYEEEERQRGNFPDRFSGHQFPNYSSELNVNALLLGDSALYLCASSLGLAGGPIDEQYFGPGTRLTVT.